The source of this T cell receptor (beta chain) is a study of cytomegalovirus exposure and HLA in healthy donors. General study results and limits: The only immune exposure information that was available was CMV serostatus.

Turning to this clone: Its specificity is unknown.

The PCR ran on 60 Vbeta and 13 Jbeta primers. Produced via immunoSEQ multiplex PCR; TCRdb's table is partial and in-frame only. The table includes nearly 200,000 clones, over 70% detected once. V lost 2 bases and J lost 5, with 10 bases in between. Germline assignment: CDR1 WNHNN and CDR2 SYGVQD (reference sequence). There are 14 residues in the CDR3. The rearrangement links TRBV10-1 to TRBJ2-4; D might be TRBD2 (7 bases). The specimen was PBMCs. The source of this sequence is a man aged 25 to 40 in good health and CMV-seronegative. CDR3 in amino acids: CASSETGRENIQYF. CDR3 DNA: TGCGCCAGCAGTGAGACAGGGAGGGAAAACATTCAGTACTTC.